The clone carrying this T cell receptor beta chain appeared a few times. Its antigen remains unknown. CDR1 MGHDK and CDR2 SYGVNS come from the germline V gene. CDR3 length: 16 residues. V gave up 1 base and J gave up 7 bases, with 16 bases separating them. This record comes from a study of T-cell reconstitution after alpha-beta-depleted transplantation in children. Study conclusions and caveats: The origin of alpha-beta T cells about two months after transplant was reportedly several hundred expanded graft clones. After one year, T-cell counts and TCRbeta diversity mostly came from new T cells. Where some patients showed high TCRbeta diversity at day 60, it came from recipient T cells and thymic progenitors that had survived.

Researchers prepared the TCRbeta library using unique molecular identifiers, the study reports. TCRdb reprocessed the PCR reads with MiXCR, giving one entry per CDR3 protein. The sample lists hundreds of thousands of distinct CDR3 sequences; about 17% were seen once. This sequence joins TRBV25-1 and TRBJ2-2; the D gene is possibly TRBD2 (6 bases). Material: PBMCs, mostly from graft donor cells, obtained 360 days after TCRalphabeta/CD19-depleted stem cell transplant. This receptor was obtained from a boy less than two years old who had a stem cell transplant for Wiskott-Aldrich syndrome, so the T cells may come from the graft donor. As DNA, the CDR3 is TGTGCCAGCAGTGAATGGGGCGGGGACGGGGTCGGGGAGCTGTTTTTT. Its translation: CASSEWGGDGVGELFF.